This TCR beta chain came from a study of T-cell reconstitution after alpha-beta-depleted transplantation in children. Unique molecular identifiers were built into the TCRbeta library. TCRdb re-derived calls from the PCR reads in MiXCR, one entry per CDR3 protein. Altogether roughly 570,000 distinct CDR3 sequences are present, 25% to 30% being singletons, with the ten largest covering under 45%. The V segment lost 3 bases and the J segment 6 bases; nucleotides outside the gene matches: 8. This CDR3 contains 15 residues. Germline values: CDR1 MNHEY, CDR2 SMNVEV (reference sequence). Study results and caveats: Elevated TCRbeta diversity at day 60 was traced, in some patients, to surviving recipient T cells and thymic progenitors.

As concerns this clonotype: What it recognizes is unknown.

The material sequenced was PBMCs, taken before TCRalphabeta/CD19-depleted stem cell transplant. This receptor was obtained from a boy under two years old with Wiskott-Aldrich syndrome, due to receive a stem cell transplant. The genes are TRBV27 and TRBJ2-1; 7 bases fit TRBD1. CDR3 DNA sequence: TGTGCCAGCAGTTTTTTGGACAGGACAATCAATGAGCAGTTCTTC. Translating it yields CASSFLDRTINEQFF.